The present T cell receptor beta chain was sequenced within a study of T cell repertoires in cytomegalovirus infection. Each CDR3 protein is one row after TCRdb ran MiXCR on the reads. The table shows about 230,000 distinct CDR3 sequences, with roughly 23% occurring only once. CDR1 is SNHLY, CDR2 FYNNEI, per germline. The trim removed 6 bases at V and 6 bases at J, leaving 9 bases unmatched. The CDR3 totals 16 residues. The sequencing sample was made of CD8+ T cells from PBMCs. The V gene is TRBV2, the J gene TRBJ2-2; 11 bases are shared with TRBD2. The sequence was collected from a human donor in good health (CMV status not recorded). Some clones in this sample may be carry-over from other donors' samples. The CDR3 nucleotides read TGTGCCAGCAGCGCGGTTAGCGGGGGGGTTCCCGGGGAGCTGTTTTTT. Translated, it gives CASSAVSGGVPGELFF.